The next 9 T cell receptor beta chains were all read from a single sample in a study of T cells in Graves' hyperthyroidism and ophthalmopathy (dated by TCRdb to the late 2010s). Libraries were prepared through multiplex PCR. The listed sequencing device is Illumina HiSeq 2000. The TCR beta CDR3 regions were amplified from the RNA transcripts. For the first round of RT-PCR on the TCR CDR3, the HTBI primer set was used together with the Qiagen OneStep RT-PCR kit. TCRdb reprocessing: public reads trimmed at Q25 with fastp, clones called with MiXCR, in-frame beta chains kept. Under each unique CDR3 protein, matching rows form one entry showing the most common genes and DNA. The sample includes about 720,000 distinct CDR3 sequences, with 18% observed a single time. Approximately 15% of the sample comes from the top ten. The sample comprised blood. These receptors came from a woman aged 45-65 years with Graves' hyperthyroidism that later progressed to Graves' ophthalmopathy.

In its sample, this clonotype was seen a few times. This chain uses TRBV3-1 with TRBJ1-2; TRBD1 agrees at 7 bases. CDR3 length: 13 residues. V shed 1 base, J shed 7 bases, and the junction held 3 bases outside the gene matches. Germline loops: CDR1 LGHDT, CDR2 YNNKEL (reference sequence). The CDR3 sequence is CASSQVSGGGYTF. The CDR3 bases are TGTGCCAGCAGCCAAGTGTCAGGGGGTGGCTACACCTTC.

The chain employs TRBV27 and TRBJ2-1; TRBD2 is a possible D gene (7 bases). Germline CDR1 MNHEY, CDR2 SMNVEV (reference sequence). V shed 4 bases and J shed 10 bases, with 20 bases lying between them. The CDR3 extends over 15 amino acids. The CDR3 sequence: CASSWGGPAKGEQFF. Here the CDR3 DNA reads TGTGCCAGCAGTTGGGGGGGCCCCGCCAAGGGGGAGCAGTTCTTC.

Ten or more counts support this clonotype. V is TRBV12-3 or TRBV12-4 and J is TRBJ1-2; possibly TRBD1 for D (6 bases). The CDR3 has 14 amino acids. Trimming took 3 bases from V and 3 from J, leaving 11 bases between them. The CDR3 nucleotides read TGTGCCAGCAGTTTCGTCGCAGGGGACTATGGCTACACCTTC. This sequence encodes CASSFVAGDYGYTF.

The J gene is TRBJ1-1, the V gene TRBV28; D is unclear. Germline CDR1 is MDHEN and CDR2 is SYDVKM. CDR3 size: 12 residues. V lost 6 bases to trimming and J lost 4 bases, with 9 bases between them. CDR3 nucleotides: TGTGCCAGCAGCGAAATCCTCACTGAAGCTTTCTTT. This codes for CASSEILTEAFF. The whole variable domain, remainder taken from reference TRBV28 and TRBJ1-1, is DVKVTQSSRYLVKRTGEKVFLECVQDMDHENMFWYRQDPGLGLRLIYFSYDVKMKEKGDIPEGYSVSREKKERFSLILESASTNQTSMYLCASSEILTEAFFGQGTRLTVV.

This clonotype was counted a few times. The V gene is TRBV10-3, the J gene TRBJ2-1; D is possibly TRBD1 or TRBD2 (6 bases each). This CDR3 comprises 12 residues. V dropped 9 bases and J dropped 6 bases, with 12 bases sitting between them. Germline V gene data show CDR1 as ENHRY and CDR2 as SYGVKD. In DNA, the CDR3 is TGTGCCATGGCGGAGGGGGTCAATGAGCAGTTCTTC. Translated: CAMAEGVNEQFF.

This clonotype was seen repeatedly, ten times or more. This chain uses TRBV12-3 or TRBV12-4 with TRBJ1-1; TRBD1 agrees at 9 bases. With V trimmed by 6 bases and J by 7 bases, 9 bases remained unmatched. CDR3 length: 14 amino acids. Written as DNA, the CDR3 is TGTGCCAGCAGGGGACAGGGATCCTTACTTGAAGCTTTCTTT. It encodes CASRGQGSLLEAFF.

This clonotype occurred many times. The gene calls are TRBV27 and TRBJ1-5, with a tentative D call TRBD1 (5 bases). V was clipped by 3 bases and J by 1 base, with 10 bases between them. The length of the CDR3 is 15 residues. Germline V gene data show CDR1 as MNHEY and CDR2 as SMNVEV (reference sequence). The CDR3 loop reads CASSFVGDSNQPQHF. The CDR3 DNA reads TGTGCCAGCAGTTTCGTGGGGGACAGCAATCAGCCCCAGCATTTT.

This rearrangement joins TRBV7-9 to TRBJ2-6; tentative D call: TRBD2 (6 bases). Germline assignment: CDR1 SEHNR and CDR2 FQNEAQ (reference sequence). Trimming left V 5 bases short and J 1 base short, with 9 bases between. The CDR3 extends over 15 amino acids. The chain's CDR3 is CASSPGRSGANVLTF. The CDR3 region has the DNA TGTGCCAGCAGCCCAGGGAGGTCTGGGGCCAACGTCCTGACTTTC.

This clonotype was recorded many times. The chain links TRBV7-8 to TRBJ1-5; 9 nucleotides line up with TRBD1. The CDR3 is 15 amino acids. The junction had 5 bases not matched to a gene; V was cut back by 6 bases and J by 2 bases. Germline V gene data show CDR1 as SGHVS and CDR2 as FQNEAQ. Here the CDR3 reads CASSPTGGRNQPQHF. Here the CDR3 DNA reads TGTGCCAGCAGTCCCACAGGGGGCCGCAATCAGCCCCAGCATTTT.